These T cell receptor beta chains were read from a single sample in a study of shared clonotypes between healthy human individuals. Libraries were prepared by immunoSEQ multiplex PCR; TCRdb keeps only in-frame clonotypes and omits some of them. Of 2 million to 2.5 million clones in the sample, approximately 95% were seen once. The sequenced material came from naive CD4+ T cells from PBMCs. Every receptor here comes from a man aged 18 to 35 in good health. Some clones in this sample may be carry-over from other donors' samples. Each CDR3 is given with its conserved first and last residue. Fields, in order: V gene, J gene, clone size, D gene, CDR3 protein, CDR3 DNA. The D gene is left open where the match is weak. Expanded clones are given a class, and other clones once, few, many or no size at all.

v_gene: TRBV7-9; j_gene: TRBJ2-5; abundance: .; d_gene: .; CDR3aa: CASSLIGETQYF; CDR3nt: TGTGCCAGCAGCTTAATTGGGGAGACCCAGTACTTC
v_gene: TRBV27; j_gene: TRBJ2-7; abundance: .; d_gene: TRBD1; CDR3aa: CASSFRHRGIYEQYF; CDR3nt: TGTGCCAGCAGTTTCAGACACAGGGGGATCTACGAGCAGTACTTC
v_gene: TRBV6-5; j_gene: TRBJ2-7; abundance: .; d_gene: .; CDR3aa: CASSSLGKQYF; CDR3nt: TGTGCCAGCAGCTCCTTGGGGAAGCAGTACTTC
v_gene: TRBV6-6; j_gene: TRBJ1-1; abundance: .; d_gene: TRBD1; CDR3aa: CASRDRDRHPEAFF; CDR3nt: TGTGCCAGCAGAGACCGGGACAGGCACCCTGAAGCTTTCTTT
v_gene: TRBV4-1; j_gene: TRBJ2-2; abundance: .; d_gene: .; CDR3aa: CASSQEGQMNTGELFF; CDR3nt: TGCGCCAGCAGCCAGGAGGGACAGATGAACACCGGGGAGCTGTTTTTT
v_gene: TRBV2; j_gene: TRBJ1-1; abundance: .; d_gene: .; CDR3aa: CASSEGSWSEAFF; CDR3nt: TGTGCCAGCAGTGAGGGGTCCTGGTCTGAAGCTTTCTTT
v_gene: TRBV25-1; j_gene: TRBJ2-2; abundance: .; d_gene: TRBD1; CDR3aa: CASSDPGQGGAGELFF; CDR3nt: TGTGCCAGCAGTGATCCGGGACAGGGAGGGGCCGGGGAGCTGTTTTTT
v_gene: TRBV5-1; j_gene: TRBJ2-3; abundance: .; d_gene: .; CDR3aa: CASSRGQADTQYF; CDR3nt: TGCGCCAGCAGCAGGGGTCAGGCAGATACGCAGTATTTT
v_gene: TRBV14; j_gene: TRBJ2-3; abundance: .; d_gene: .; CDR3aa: CASSQVYPTVDTQYF; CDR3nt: TGTGCCAGCAGCCAAGTCTACCCAACGGTGGATACGCAGTATTTT
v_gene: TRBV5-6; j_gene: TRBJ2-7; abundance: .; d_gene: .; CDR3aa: CASSTGGGGYSEQYF; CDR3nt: TGTGCCAGCAGCACCGGTGGAGGGGGATATAGCGAGCAGTACTTC
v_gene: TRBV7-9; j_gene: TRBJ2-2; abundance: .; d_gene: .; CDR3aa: CASSPRHLNTGELFF; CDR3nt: TGTGCCAGCAGCCCGAGACACCTTAACACCGGGGAGCTGTTTTTT
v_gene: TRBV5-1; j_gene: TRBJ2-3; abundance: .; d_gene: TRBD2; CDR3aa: CASSTGTSGGPSTDTQYF; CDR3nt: TGCGCCAGCAGCACAGGGACTAGCGGGGGGCCTAGCACAGATACGCAGTATTTT
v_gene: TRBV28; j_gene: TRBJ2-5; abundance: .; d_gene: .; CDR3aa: CASTRDRAGFETQYF; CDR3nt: TGTGCCAGCACCCGTGACAGGGCGGGATTTGAGACCCAGTACTTC
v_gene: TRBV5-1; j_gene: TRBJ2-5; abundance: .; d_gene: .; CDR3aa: CASSLKNQETQYF; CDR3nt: TGCGCCAGCAGCTTGAAGAACCAAGAGACCCAGTACTTC
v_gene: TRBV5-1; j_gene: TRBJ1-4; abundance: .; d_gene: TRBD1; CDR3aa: CASSFSGQGEEKLFF; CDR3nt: TGCGCCAGCAGCTTTTCAGGACAGGGAGAAGAAAAACTGTTTTTT
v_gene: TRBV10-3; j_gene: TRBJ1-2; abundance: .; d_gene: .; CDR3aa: CAISDWRGGVGYGYTF; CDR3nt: TGTGCCATCAGTGACTGGAGGGGGGGAGTCGGCTATGGCTACACCTTC
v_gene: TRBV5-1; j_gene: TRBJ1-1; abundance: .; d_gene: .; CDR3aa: CASSPMGVGTEAFF; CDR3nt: TGCGCCAGCAGCCCCATGGGGGTGGGCACTGAAGCTTTCTTT
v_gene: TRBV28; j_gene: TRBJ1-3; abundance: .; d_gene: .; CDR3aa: CASILNRGGNTIYF; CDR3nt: TGTGCCAGCATACTGAATCGGGGGGGAAACACCATATATTTT
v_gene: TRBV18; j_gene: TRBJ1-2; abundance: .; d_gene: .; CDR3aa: CASSPQGPQGGVYGYTF; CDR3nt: TGTGCCAGCTCACCCCAGGGACCACAGGGCGGAGTCTATGGCTACACCTTC
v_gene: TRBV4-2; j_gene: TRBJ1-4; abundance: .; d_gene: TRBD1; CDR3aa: CASSQDRQGDEKLFF; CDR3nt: TGTGCCAGCAGCCAAGATAGACAGGGCGACGAAAAACTGTTTTTT
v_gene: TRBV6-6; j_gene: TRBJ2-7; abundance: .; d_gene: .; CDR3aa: CASSYGVGISYEQYF; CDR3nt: TGTGCCAGCAGTTATGGTGTGGGTATCTCCTACGAGCAGTACTTC
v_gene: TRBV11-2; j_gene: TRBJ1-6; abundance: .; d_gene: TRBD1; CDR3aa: CASSPDRVYSPLHF; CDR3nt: TGTGCCAGCAGCCCCGACAGGGTGTATTCACCCCTCCACTTT
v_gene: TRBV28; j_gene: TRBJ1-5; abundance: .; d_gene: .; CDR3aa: CASSLVTGVNQPQHF; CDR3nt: TGTGCCAGCAGTTTAGTGACAGGCGTCAATCAGCCCCAGCATTTT
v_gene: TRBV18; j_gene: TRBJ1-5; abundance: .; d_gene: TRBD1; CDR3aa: CASSRGTDNQPQHF; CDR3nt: TGTGCCAGCTCACGCGGGACAGACAATCAGCCCCAGCATTTT
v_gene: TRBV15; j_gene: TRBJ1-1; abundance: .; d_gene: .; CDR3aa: CATSRDSTYTEAFF; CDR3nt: TGTGCCACCAGCAGAGACTCTACATACACTGAAGCTTTCTTT
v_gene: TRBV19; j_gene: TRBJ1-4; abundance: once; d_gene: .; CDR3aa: CASSIPRYSTSNEKLFF; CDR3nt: TGTGCCAGTAGTATCCCAAGATACAGTACCTCTAATGAAAAACTGTTTTTT
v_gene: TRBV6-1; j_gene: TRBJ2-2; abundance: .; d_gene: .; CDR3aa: CASSEAGLNTGELFF; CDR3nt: TGTGCCAGCAGTGAAGCTGGCCTGAACACCGGGGAGCTGTTTTTT
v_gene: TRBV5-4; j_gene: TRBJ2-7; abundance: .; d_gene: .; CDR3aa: CASSHAIMGWGSYEQYF; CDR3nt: TGTGCCAGCAGCCACGCAATTATGGGGTGGGGCTCCTACGAGCAGTACTTC
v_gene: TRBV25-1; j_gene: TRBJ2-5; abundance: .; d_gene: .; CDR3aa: CASSPPFETQYF; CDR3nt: TGTGCCAGCAGTCCCCCCTTTGAGACCCAGTACTTC
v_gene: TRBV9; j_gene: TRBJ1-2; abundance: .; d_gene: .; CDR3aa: CASALNYGYTF; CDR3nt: TGTGCCAGCGCCCTAAACTATGGCTACACCTTC
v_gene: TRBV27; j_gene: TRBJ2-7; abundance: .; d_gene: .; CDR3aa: CASRDPHYEQYF; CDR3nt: TGTGCCAGCAGGGATCCACACTACGAGCAGTACTTC
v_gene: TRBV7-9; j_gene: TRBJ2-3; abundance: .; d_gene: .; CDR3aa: CASSSYTDTQYF; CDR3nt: TGTGCCAGCAGCTCCTACACAGATACGCAGTATTTT
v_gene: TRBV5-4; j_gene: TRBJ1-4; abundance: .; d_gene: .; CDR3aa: CASSRTRDDEKLFF; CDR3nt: TGTGCCAGCAGCCGGACACGGGACGATGAAAAACTGTTTTTT
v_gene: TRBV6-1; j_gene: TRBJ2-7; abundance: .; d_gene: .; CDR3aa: CASSPTGRASYEQYF; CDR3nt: TGTGCCAGCAGCCCCACAGGGAGGGCCTCCTACGAGCAGTACTTC
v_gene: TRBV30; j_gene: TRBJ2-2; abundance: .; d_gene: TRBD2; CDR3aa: CAWSVVVGGRPNTGELFF; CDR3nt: TGTGCCTGGAGTGTAGTTGTCGGCGGGAGACCGAACACCGGGGAGCTGTTTTTT
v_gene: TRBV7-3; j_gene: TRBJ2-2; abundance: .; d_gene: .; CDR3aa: CASSPDTGELFF; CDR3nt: TGTGCCAGCAGCCCTGACACCGGGGAGCTGTTTTTT
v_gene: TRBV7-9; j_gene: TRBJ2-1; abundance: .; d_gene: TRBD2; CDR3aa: CASSPGGAGYNEQFF; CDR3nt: TGTGCCAGCAGCCCCGGAGGAGCGGGGTACAATGAGCAGTTCTTC
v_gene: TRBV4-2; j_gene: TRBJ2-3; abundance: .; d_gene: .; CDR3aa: CASSQEGASTDTQYF; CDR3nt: TGTGCCAGCAGCCAAGAGGGGGCTAGCACAGATACGCAGTATTTT
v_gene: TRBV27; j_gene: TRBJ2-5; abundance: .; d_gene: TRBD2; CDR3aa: CASSLNGGAGGMETQYF; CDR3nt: TGTGCCAGCAGTTTGAATGGGGGAGCGGGAGGGATGGAGACCCAGTACTTC
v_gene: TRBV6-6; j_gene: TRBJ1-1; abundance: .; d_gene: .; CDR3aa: CASSYSADLRPEAFF; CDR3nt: TGTGCCAGCAGTTACTCGGCAGATCTAAGGCCTGAAGCTTTCTTT
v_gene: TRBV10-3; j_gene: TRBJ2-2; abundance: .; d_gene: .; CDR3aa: CAISELNTGELFF; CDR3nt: TGTGCCATCAGTGAACTAAACACCGGGGAGCTGTTTTTT
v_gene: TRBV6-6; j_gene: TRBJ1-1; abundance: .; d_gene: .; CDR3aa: CASSLPFQGRTEAFF; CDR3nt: TGTGCCAGCAGTCTTCCATTCCAGGGGCGCACTGAAGCTTTCTTT